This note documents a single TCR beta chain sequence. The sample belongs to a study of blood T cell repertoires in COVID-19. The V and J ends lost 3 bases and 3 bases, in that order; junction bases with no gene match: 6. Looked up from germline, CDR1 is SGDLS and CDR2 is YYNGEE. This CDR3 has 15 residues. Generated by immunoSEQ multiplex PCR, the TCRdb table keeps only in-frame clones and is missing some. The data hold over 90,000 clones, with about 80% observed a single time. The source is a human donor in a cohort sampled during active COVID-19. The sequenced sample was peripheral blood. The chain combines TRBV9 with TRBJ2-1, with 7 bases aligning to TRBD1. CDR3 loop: CASSAASGGYNEQFF. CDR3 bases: TGTGCCAGCAGCGCGGCCTCAGGGGGCTACAATGAGCAGTTCTTC.